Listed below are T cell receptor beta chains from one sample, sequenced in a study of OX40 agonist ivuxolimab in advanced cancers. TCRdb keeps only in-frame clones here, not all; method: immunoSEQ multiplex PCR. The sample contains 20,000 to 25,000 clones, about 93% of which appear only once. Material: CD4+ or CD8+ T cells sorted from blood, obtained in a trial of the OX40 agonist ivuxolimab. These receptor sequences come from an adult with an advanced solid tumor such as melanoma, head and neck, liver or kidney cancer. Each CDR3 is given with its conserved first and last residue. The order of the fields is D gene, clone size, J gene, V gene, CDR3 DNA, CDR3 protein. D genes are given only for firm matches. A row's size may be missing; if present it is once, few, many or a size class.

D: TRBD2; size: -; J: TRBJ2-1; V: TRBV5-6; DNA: TGTGCCAGCAGCTTTCGGGCGGGGGCCTACAATGAGCAGTTCTTC; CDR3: CASSFRAGAYNEQFF
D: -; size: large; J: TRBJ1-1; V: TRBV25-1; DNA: TGTGCCAGCAGTGAATGGGAGACGCCGAACACTGAAGCTTTCTTT; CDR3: CASSEWETPNTEAFF
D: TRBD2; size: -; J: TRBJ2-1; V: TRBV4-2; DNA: TGTGCCAGCAGCCAAGATCTAGCGGGGGGTACCTACAATGAGCAGTTCTTC; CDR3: CASSQDLAGGTYNEQFF
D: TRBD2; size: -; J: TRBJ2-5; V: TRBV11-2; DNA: TGTGCCAGCAGCTTAGTGGGCGGGGGTGGAGAGACCCAGTACTTC; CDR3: CASSLVGGGGETQYF
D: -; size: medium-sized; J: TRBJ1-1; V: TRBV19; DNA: TGTGCCAGTAGTAACTTCGGGCATACTGAAGCTTTCTTT; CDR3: CASSNFGHTEAFF
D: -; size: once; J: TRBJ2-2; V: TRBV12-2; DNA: TGTGCAAGTCGCTTAGAGCGGGGGGGCTTAACAGGGATGGACACCGGGGAGCTGTTTTTT; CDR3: CASRLERGGLTGMDTGELFF
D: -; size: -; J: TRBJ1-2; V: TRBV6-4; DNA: TGTGCTGCGTACGATGCCATCTATGGCTACACCTTC; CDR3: CAAYDAIYGYTF
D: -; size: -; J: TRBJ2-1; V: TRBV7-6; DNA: TGTGCCAGCAGCTTTGACTTAAGCTCCTACAATGAGCAGTTCTTC; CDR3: CASSFDLSSYNEQFF
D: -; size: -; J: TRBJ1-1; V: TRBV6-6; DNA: TGTGCCAGCAGTTACCTGGCGGGCACTGAAGCTTTCTTT; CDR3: CASSYLAGTEAFF
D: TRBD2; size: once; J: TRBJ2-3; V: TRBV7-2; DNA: TGTGCCAGCAGCTCCACCGCGACTAGCGGTACCTGGGATACGCAGTATTTT; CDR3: CASSSTATSGTWDTQYF
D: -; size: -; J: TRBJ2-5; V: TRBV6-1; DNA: TGTGCCAGCAGTGAACCTATTTCAGAGACCCAGTACTTC; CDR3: CASSEPISETQYF
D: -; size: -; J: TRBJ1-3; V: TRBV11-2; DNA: TGTGCCAGCAGCTCCCCAGGGGCGCGGGCTGGAAACACCATATATTTT; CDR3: CASSSPGARAGNTIYF
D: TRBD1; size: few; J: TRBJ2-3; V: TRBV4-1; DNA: TGCGCCAGCAGCCACCCAATCGGGACAGTTTTTTCGGCAGATACGCAGTATTTT; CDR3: CASSHPIGTVFSADTQYF
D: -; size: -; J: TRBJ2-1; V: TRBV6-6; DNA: TGTGCCAGCAGTCAACAGGAACCCTACAATGAGCAGTTCTTC; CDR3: CASSQQEPYNEQFF
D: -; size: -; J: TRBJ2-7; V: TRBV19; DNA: TGTGCCAGTAGTATGGCAGGAGCATACGAGCAGTACTTC; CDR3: CASSMAGAYEQYF
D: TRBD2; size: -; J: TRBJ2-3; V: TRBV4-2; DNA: TGTGCCAGCAGCCAAGAAGCGGGGGGGGACACAGATACGCAGTATTTT; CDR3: CASSQEAGGDTDTQYF
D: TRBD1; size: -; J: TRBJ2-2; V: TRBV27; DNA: TGTGCCAGCAGTTTCCCGGGGACAGCCGGTACCGGGGAGCTGTTTTTT; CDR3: CASSFPGTAGTGELFF
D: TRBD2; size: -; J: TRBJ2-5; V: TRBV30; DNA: TGTGCCTGGAGTGCGGTAGCGGGGGTATGGGAGACCCAGTACTTC; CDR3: CAWSAVAGVWETQYF
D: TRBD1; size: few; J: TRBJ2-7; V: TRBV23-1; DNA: TGCGCCAGCGGTCCGGGACAGGGACAAGACGAGCAGTACTTC; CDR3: CASGPGQGQDEQYF
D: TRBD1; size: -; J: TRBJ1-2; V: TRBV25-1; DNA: TGTGCCAGCAGTGACAGGACAGGTTGGAACTATGGCTACACCTTC; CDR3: CASSDRTGWNYGYTF
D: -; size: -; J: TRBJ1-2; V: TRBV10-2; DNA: TGCGCCAGCAGTGAAAGCACGTCGGGCTATGGCTACACCTTC; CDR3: CASSESTSGYGYTF
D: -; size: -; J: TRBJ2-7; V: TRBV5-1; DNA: TGCGCCAGCAGCTTTAGTGGCCAGGGGAAATTCTACGAGCAGTACTTC; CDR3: CASSFSGQGKFYEQYF
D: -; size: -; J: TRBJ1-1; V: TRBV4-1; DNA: TGCGCCAGCAGCCATGATTGGGGACGGAACACTGAAGCTTTCTTT; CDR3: CASSHDWGRNTEAFF
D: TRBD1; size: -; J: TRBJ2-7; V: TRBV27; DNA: TGTGCCACCAGTGCCCCCGGGACAGGGTTTTACGAGCAGTACTTC; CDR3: CATSAPGTGFYEQYF
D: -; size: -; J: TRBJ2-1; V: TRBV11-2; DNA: TGTGCCAGCAGCCGAAACCCGGGACTCAGCCCCGAGGTTGAGCAGTTCTTC; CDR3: CASSRNPGLSPEVEQFF
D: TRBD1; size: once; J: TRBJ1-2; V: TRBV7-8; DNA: TGTGCCAGCAGCTCAACGATACAGGGGGCCCTCGATGGCTACACCTTC; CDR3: CASSSTIQGALDGYTF
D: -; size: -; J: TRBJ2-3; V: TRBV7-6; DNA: TGTGCCAGCAGCTTTGGCAGGGAAAACACAGATACGCAGTATTTT; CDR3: CASSFGRENTDTQYF
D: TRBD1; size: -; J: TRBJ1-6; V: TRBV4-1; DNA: TGCGCCAGCAGCCACGGACAGGGATCGGATTCACCCCTCCACTTT; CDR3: CASSHGQGSDSPLHF
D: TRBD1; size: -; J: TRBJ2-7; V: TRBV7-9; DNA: TGTGCCAGCAGCCACCGGGACAGGTGGGTTGAACAGTACTTC; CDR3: CASSHRDRWVEQYF
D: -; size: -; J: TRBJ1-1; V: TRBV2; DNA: TGTGCCAGCGGCCTCTACACGAACACTGAAGCTTTCTTT; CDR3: CASGLYTNTEAFF
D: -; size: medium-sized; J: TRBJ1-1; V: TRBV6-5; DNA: TGTGCCAGCAGCGACCGACAGTCTGAAGCTTTCTTT; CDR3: CASSDRQSEAFF
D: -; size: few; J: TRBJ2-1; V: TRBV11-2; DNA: TGTGCCAGCAGCTTCGGGGCTAGCAGATACAATGAGCAGTTCTTC; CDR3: CASSFGASRYNEQFF
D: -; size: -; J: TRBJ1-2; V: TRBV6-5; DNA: TGTGCCAGCAGTTACTCTTGGACAGAAGCCTATGGCTACACCTTC; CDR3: CASSYSWTEAYGYTF
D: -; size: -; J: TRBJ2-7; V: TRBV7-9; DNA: TGTGCCAGCAGCCCGGGACAAACCTACGAGCAGTACTTC; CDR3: CASSPGQTYEQYF
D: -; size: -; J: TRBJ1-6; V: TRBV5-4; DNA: TGTGCCAGCAGCGTTTACCGGGCGTCTAATTCACCCCTCCACTTT; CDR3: CASSVYRASNSPLHF
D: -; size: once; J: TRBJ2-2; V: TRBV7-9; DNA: TGTGCCAGCAGACCCCCGAGGGTGGGGGTCGACACCGGGGAGCTGTTTTTT; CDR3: CASRPPRVGVDTGELFF
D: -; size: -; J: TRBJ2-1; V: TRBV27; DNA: TGTGCCAGCAGTCCATCGGGGGGCCCACTTTACAATGAGCAGTTCTTC; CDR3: CASSPSGGPLYNEQFF
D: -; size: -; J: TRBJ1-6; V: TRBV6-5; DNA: TGTGCCAGCACCGCCGGGGGGAATTCACCCCTCCACTTT; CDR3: CASTAGGNSPLHF
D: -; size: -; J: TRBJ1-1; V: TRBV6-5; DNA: TGTGCCAGCAGGAGGTCCAGCGGGACTGAAGCTTTCTTT; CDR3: CASRRSSGTEAFF
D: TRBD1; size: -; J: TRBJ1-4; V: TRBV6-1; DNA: TGTGCCAGCAGTGCGGAGGGGGCGCACGAAAAACTGTTTTTT; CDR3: CASSAEGAHEKLFF
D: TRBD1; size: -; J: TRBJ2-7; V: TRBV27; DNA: TGTGCCAGCAGTATCCGCGGCAGGGGGTGGAACGAGCAGTACTTC; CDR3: CASSIRGRGWNEQYF
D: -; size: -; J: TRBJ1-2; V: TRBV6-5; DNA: TGTGCCAGCAGTTACGTGGGGGCTCTGGGCGGCTACACCTTC; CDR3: CASSYVGALGGYTF
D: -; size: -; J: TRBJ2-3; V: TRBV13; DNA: TGTGCCAGCAGATGGGGGGGCGAAACAGATACGCAGTATTTT; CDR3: CASRWGGETDTQYF
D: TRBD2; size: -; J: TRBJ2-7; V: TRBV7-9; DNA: TGTGCCAGCAGCTTGGGGTTCGGGGGGTTAGACGAGCAGTACTTC; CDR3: CASSLGFGGLDEQYF
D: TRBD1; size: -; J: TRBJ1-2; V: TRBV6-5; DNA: TGTGCCAGCAGTTACGGGGGGACAGGGAACTATGGCTACACCTTC; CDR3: CASSYGGTGNYGYTF
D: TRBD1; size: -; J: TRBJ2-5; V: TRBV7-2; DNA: TGTGCCAGCAGGGCGACAGGGTCCGAGACCCAGTACTTC; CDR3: CASRATGSETQYF
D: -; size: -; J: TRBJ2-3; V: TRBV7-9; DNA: TGTGCCAGCAGCTTAGTCCTGAACACAGATACGCAGTATTTT; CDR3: CASSLVLNTDTQYF
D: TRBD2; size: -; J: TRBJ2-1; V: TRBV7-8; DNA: TGTGCCAGCAGCTTAGTAAGGGCTAGCGGGGGGGGAGACCTCTACAATGAGCAGTTCTTC; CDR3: CASSLVRASGGGDLYNEQFF
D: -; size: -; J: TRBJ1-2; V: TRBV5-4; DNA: TGTGCCAGCAGCTCAACCGACCGGAACTATGGCTACACCTTC; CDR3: CASSSTDRNYGYTF
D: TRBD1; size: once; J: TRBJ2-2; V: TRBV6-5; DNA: TGTGCCAGCAGTGCCGGGACAGGGGGTATCGGGGAGCTGTTTTTT; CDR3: CASSAGTGGIGELFF
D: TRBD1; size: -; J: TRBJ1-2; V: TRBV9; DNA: TGTGCCAGCAGCCCCGGGACAGGGGTATTCGACTATGGCTACACCTTC; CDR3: CASSPGTGVFDYGYTF
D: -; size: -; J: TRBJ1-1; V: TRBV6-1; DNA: TGTGCCAGCACCTGGTGGACAAAGAACACTGAAGCTTTCTTT; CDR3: CASTWWTKNTEAFF
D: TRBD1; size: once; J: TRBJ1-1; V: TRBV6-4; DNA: TGTGCCAGCAGTGACTCCGACAGGGGCCGCATGAACACTGAAGCTTTCTTT; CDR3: CASSDSDRGRMNTEAFF